The T cell receptor beta chain described here comes from a study of T cell repertoires in cytomegalovirus infection. Background on the study: Matching HLA type, along with CMV infection, was indicated by public TCR beta signatures. Notes on the study in general: Of the TCR beta families, the public ones yielded a cumulative frequency that identified carriers of CMV plus the relevant HLA. Clonotype analysis showed dominance of the ex vivo response by HLA-C-restricted CMV-specific TCR beta clonotypes.

CDR1 MNHEY and CDR2 SMNVEV come from the germline V gene (reference sequence). There are 19 residues in the CDR3. With 6 bases clipped from V and 5 bases from J, the junction kept 20 bases outside the gene matches. On this clonotype itself: Its specificity is not known.

One entry per CDR3 protein results from TCRdb running MiXCR on the reads. The repertoire has 340,000 or so distinct CDR3 sequences, roughly 25% of them found once; the top ten carry about an eighth. The genes are TRBV27 and TRBJ2-1; 9 positions match TRBD2. The input for sequencing was cultured PBMCs, taken from culture after CMV antigen stimulation. This TCR derives from a human donor in good health (CMV status not recorded). Some clones in this sample may be carry-over from other donors' samples. CDR3 coding DNA: TGTGCCAGCAGGCATGAAATAGCGGGGGCTCGTCCCACACACAATGAGCAGTTCTTC. Its protein is CASRHEIAGARPTHNEQFF.